The 16 T cell receptor beta chains given below trace back to one sample, sequenced in a study of yellow fever vaccine responses in identical twins. TCRdb analysed the RT-PCR reads with MiXCR anew, one entry per CDR3 protein. The sample carries 4,000 to 6,000 distinct CDR3 sequences, just under 90% recorded once. The material sequenced was T cells from blood (PBMCs), unsorted or a sorted subset (not recorded which), taken before or after yellow fever vaccination (not recorded which). The receptors here all came from a woman under 30 who received the yellow fever vaccine.

This clonotype was detected only a few times. This rearrangement joins TRBV29-1 to TRBJ1-1; D not resolved. V was pared by 6 bases and J by 6 bases, with 14 bases between. Germline-derived CDR1 and CDR2 are SQVTM and ANQGSEA. The CDR3 length is 12 residues. The CDR3 DNA is TGCAGCGTGGGCGCCGGGTTGGCTGAAGCTTTCTTT. This gives the protein CSVGAGLAEAFF. Full variable domain (remainder filled in from reference TRBV29-1 and TRBJ1-1): SAVISQKPSRDICQRGTSLTIQCQVDSQVTMMFWYRQQPGQSLTLIATANQGSEATYESGFVIDKFPISRPNLTFSTLTVSNMSPEDSSIYLCSVGAGLAEAFFGQGTRLTVV.

This sequence joins TRBV2 and TRBJ2-5; D unclear. The CDR3 sequence is 13 residues long. V lost 3 bases to trimming and J lost 4 bases, with 9 bases between them. In germline, CDR1 is SNHLY, CDR2 FYNNEI. The CDR3 bases are TGTGCCAGCAGTGACGCGTTGGGAGAGACCCAGTACTTC. Its translation: CASSDALGETQYF.

The V and J genes are TRBV18 and TRBJ2-7; a weak D match, TRBD2 (6 bases). The V gene's germline CDR1 is KGHSH and CDR2 LQKENI. The CDR3 is 12 amino acids. The V gene lost 3 bases and the J gene lost 6 bases, with 9 bases spanning the gap. The CDR3, as DNA: TGTGCCAGCTCACCGCTAGCGCGCGAGCAGTACTTC. Its translation is CASSPLAREQYF.

The chain joins TRBV28 to TRBJ1-1, with 9 bases aligning to TRBD1. Germline-derived CDR1 and CDR2 are MDHEN and SYDVKM. V shed 3 bases, J shed 4 bases, and the junction held 9 bases outside the gene matches. The CDR3 runs to 16 residues. The CDR3 DNA is TGTGCCAGCAGTTTGGAACAGGGGGCAATTTTCACTGAAGCTTTCTTT. It translates to CASSLEQGAIFTEAFF.

V usage is TRBV11-3 and J usage is TRBJ2-7, with 10 bases fitting TRBD2. Trimming removed 4 bases from V and 4 bases from J; junction bases left unmatched: 16. CDR1 and CDR2 (germline): SGHNT, YENEEA. The CDR3 contains 18 residues. CDR3 nucleotides: TGTGCCAGCAGCTCTACGTACCCTAGCGGGAGTATATGGTACGAGCAGTACTTC. Its translation is CASSSTYPSGSIWYEQYF.

This clonotype appeared once. This rearrangement joins TRBV4-1 to TRBJ1-5, with 7 bases matching TRBD1. The CDR3 is made up of 16 amino acids. Germline CDR1 and CDR2: MGHRA and YSYEKL. The V gene end was trimmed by 7 bases and the J gene end by 3 bases; junction bases not matched to a gene: 12. CDR3 coding DNA: TGCGCCAGCACGCCCGATGTACAGGGGACCAATCAGCCCCAGCATTTT. Encoded protein: CASTPDVQGTNQPQHF.

The gene calls are TRBV5-1 and TRBJ2-2; D is uncertain. Germline V gene lookup returns CDR1 SGHRS and CDR2 YFSETQ. Between the trimmed V and J ends, which lost 4 bases and 1 base, there was a span of 2 bases. This CDR3 is built from 12 residues. CDR3 amino acids: CASSMNTGELFF. CDR3 nucleotide sequence: TGCGCCAGCAGCATGAACACCGGGGAGCTGTTTTTT.

To note about this clonotype: One end of the junction is discordant with germline, which a read error may explain. This chain uses TRBV7-7 with TRBJ1-1; D is possibly TRBD1 (6 bases). The germline CDR1 and CDR2 sequences are SSHAT and FNYEAQ (reference sequence). CDR3 length: 14 amino acids. CDR3 DNA sequence: TGTGCTAGCAGGACACAGGGCCTGAACACTGAAGCTTTCTTT. Translated: CASRTQGLNTEAFF.

The J gene is TRBJ2-3, the V gene TRBV5-4; 9 bases fit TRBD1. CDR3 size: 15 residues. V lost 0 bases and J lost 1; bases outside the gene matches: 0. Germline CDR1 and CDR2: SGHNT and YYREEE (reference sequence). The CDR3 loop is CASSLGQGGTDTQYF. The CDR3 DNA reads TGTGCCAGCAGCTTGGGACAGGGGGGCACAGATACGCAGTATTTT.

V usage is TRBV2 and J usage is TRBJ2-1; no firm D call. Trimming cost V 4 bases and J 15 bases, with 13 bases left between them. CDR1 and CDR2 from the germline V gene are SNHLY and FYNNEI. This CDR3 contains 11 residues. The CDR3 sequence is CASSVTVNSFF. In nucleotides, the CDR3 is TGTGCCAGCAGTGTCACGGTAAATTCGTTCTTC.

The gene calls are TRBV5-1 and TRBJ2-7; 7 nucleotides line up with TRBD2. Germline V gene data show CDR1 as SGHRS and CDR2 as YFSETQ. The V and J ends lost 2 bases and 2 bases, in that order; junction bases with no gene match: 4. The CDR3 sequence is 14 residues long. Here the CDR3 DNA reads TGCGCCAGCAGCTTACTAGCGTCTACCTACGAGCAGTACTTC. It translates to CASSLLASTYEQYF. Complete variable domain (other parts from reference TRBV5-1 and TRBJ2-7): KAGVTQTPRYLIKTRGQQVTLSCSPISGHRSVSWYQQTPGQGLQFLFEYFSETQRNKGNFPGRFSGRQFSNSRSEMNVSTLELGDSALYLCASSLLASTYEQYFGPGTRLTVT.

The chain couples TRBV19 to TRBJ2-1; 7 bases are shared with TRBD1. With 6 bases clipped from V and 10 bases from J, the junction kept 3 bases outside the gene matches. CDR1 is LNHDA and CDR2 is SQIVND in the germline V gene (reference sequence). The CDR3 has 11 amino acids. The CDR3 bases are TGTGCCAGTAGCCAGGGGGTAGAGCAGTTCTTC. Amino acid sequence: CASSQGVEQFF.

The CDR3 region is CASGLGDREGQPQHF. CDR3 sequence (DNA): TGTGCTAGTGGTTTGGGGGACAGGGAAGGTCAGCCCCAGCATTTT. The chain is built from TRBV12-5 and TRBJ1-5; TRBD1 agrees at 9 bases. The CDR3 is made up of 15 amino acids. V was pared by 1 base and J by 6 bases, with 4 bases of the junction left unmatched. In germline, CDR1 is LGHNT, CDR2 FRNRAP.

The chain employs TRBV11-3 and TRBJ2-2; 10 nucleotides agree with TRBD1. Germline CDR1 and CDR2: SGHNT and YENEEA. V dropped 3 bases and J dropped 9; count of bases not matched to a gene: 7. The CDR3 extends over 15 amino acids. The CDR3 region is CASSLEGQGKRELFF. As DNA, the CDR3 is TGTGCCAGCAGCTTGGAGGGACAGGGGAAAAGGGAGCTGTTTTTT.

V is TRBV4-1 and J is TRBJ1-5; D may be TRBD1 (5 bases). The germline gives CDR1 MGHRA, CDR2 YSYEKL. The CDR3 is made up of 16 amino acids. V was clipped by 8 bases and J by 3 bases, with 20 bases between them. This CDR3 is CASAEAGGPFNQPQHF. As DNA, the CDR3 is TGCGCCAGCGCCGAGGCGGGGGGACCCTTCAATCAGCCCCAGCATTTT.

This sequence joins TRBV6-4 and TRBJ1-2; D not certain. The CDR3 consists of 13 residues. Trimming shortened V by 0 bases and J by 4 bases, and 6 bases separated the two germline ends. Germline V lookup: CDR1 MRHNA, CDR2 SNTAGT. The CDR3 is CASSDSTSYGYTF. In nucleotides, the CDR3 is TGTGCCAGCAGTGACTCGACTAGCTATGGCTACACCTTC.